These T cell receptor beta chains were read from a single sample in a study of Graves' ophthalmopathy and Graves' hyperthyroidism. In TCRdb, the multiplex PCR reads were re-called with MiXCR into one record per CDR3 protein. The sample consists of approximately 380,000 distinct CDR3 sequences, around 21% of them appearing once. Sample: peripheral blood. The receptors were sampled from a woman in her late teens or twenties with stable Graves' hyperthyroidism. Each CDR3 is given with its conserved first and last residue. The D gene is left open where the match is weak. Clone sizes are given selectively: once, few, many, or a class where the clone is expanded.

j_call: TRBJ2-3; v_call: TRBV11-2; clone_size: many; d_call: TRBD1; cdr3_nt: TGTGCCAGCAGCTCCCCGGGACAGGGGATCGGAGATACGCAGTATTTT; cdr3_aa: CASSSPGQGIGDTQYF
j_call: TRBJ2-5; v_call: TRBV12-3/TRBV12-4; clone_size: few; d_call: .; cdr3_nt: TGTGCCAGCAGGCCGACATATGTTGAGACCCAGTACTTC; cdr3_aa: CASRPTYVETQYF
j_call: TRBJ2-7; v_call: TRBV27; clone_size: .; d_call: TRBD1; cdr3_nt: TGTGCCAGCAGGGAACAGGGGTTCTACGAGCAGTACTTC; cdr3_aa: CASREQGFYEQYF
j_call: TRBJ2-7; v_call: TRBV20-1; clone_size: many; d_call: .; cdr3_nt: TGCAGTGCTCCCCTACGGGCACCGAACGCCTACGAGCAGTACTTC; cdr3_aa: CSAPLRAPNAYEQYF
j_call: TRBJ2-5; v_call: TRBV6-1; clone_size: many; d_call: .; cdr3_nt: TGTGCCAGCAGTTTGGGGTTGGAGACCCAGTACTTC; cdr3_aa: CASSLGLETQYF
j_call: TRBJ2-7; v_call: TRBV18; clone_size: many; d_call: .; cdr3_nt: TGTGCCAGCTCACCATCGCAGGATCAGTACTTC; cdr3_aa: CASSPSQDQYF
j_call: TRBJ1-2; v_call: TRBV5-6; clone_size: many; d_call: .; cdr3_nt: TGTGCCAGCAGCTTGTGGGGCAGCTATGGCTACACCTTC; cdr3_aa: CASSLWGSYGYTF
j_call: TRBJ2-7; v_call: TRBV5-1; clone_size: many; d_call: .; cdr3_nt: TGCGCCAGCAGCCGGACGGACGGTTACGAGCAGTACTTC; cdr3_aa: CASSRTDGYEQYF
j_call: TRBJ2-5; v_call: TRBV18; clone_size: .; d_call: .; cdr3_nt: TGTGCCAGCTCACCAAGTCAGCGAGAGACCCAGTACTTC; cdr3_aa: CASSPSQRETQYF
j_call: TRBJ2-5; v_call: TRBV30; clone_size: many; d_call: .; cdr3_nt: TGTGCCTGGTATCGTGGCAGGGGGGAAGAGACCCAGTACTTC; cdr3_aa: CAWYRGRGEETQYF
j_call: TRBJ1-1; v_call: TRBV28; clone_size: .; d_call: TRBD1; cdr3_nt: TGTGCCAGCAGTACCCAGGGGGCCGGACTGAACACTGAAGCTTTCTTT; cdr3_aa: CASSTQGAGLNTEAFF
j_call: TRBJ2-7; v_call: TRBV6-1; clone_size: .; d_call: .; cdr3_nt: TGTGCCAGCAGTGAAGATCTTGGGGCGGCCTACGAGCAGTACTTC; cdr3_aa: CASSEDLGAAYEQYF
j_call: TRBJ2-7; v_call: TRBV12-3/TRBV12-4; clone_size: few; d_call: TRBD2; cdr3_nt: TGTGCCAGCAGTTTAGTCCTAGCGGGACCCCACGAGCAGTACTTC; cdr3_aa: CASSLVLAGPHEQYF
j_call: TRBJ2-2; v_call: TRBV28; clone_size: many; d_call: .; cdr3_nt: TGTGCCAGCAGTCGACTAGTGGGAGACACCGGGGAGCTGTTTTTT; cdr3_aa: CASSRLVGDTGELFF
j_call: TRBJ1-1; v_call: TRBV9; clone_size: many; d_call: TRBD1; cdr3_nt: TGTGCCAGCAGCGCGAGGGACAGGGGGAACACTGAAGCTTTCTTT; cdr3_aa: CASSARDRGNTEAFF
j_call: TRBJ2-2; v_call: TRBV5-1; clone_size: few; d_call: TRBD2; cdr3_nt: TGCGCCAGCAGCTTGTCCCCCCCGGGACTAGTTACGACCACCGGGGAGCTGTTTTTT; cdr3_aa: CASSLSPPGLVTTTGELFF
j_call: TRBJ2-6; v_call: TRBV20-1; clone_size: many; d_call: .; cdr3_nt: TGCAGTGCAAGAGTCAGAGACGTCCTGACTTTC; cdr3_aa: CSARVRDVLTF
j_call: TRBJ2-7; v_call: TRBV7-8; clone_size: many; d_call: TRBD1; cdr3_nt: TGTGCCAGCAGCTTTAGGGCCTCGGGACAGCAATACGAGCAGTACTTC; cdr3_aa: CASSFRASGQQYEQYF
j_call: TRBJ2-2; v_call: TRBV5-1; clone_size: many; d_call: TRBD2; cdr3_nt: TGCGCCAGCAGCGCAAGTAGCGGGGGGGCCGACACCGGGGAGCTGTTTTTT; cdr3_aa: CASSASSGGADTGELFF
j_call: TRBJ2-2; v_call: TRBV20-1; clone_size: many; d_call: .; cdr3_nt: TGCAGTGCTAGTAAAGGATGGGGTCACACCGGGGAGCTGTTTTTT; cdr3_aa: CSASKGWGHTGELFF
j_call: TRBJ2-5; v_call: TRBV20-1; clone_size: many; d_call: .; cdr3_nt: TGCAGTGCTATGCTAGCGCTCCAAGAGACCCAGTACTTC; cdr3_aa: CSAMLALQETQYF
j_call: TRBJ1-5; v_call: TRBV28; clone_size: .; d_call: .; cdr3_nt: TGTGCCAGCAGCCGATTAAGCAATCAGCCCCAGCATTTT; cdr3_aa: CASSRLSNQPQHF
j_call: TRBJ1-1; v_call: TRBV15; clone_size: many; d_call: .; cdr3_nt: TGTGCCACCAGCAGAGAGCAGGGTAGGGAAGCTTTCTTT; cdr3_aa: CATSREQGREAFF
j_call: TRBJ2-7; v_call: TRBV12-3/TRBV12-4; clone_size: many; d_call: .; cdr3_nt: TGTGCCAGCAGCACCAATATGGGGGGCGAGCAGTACTTC; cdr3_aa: CASSTNMGGEQYF
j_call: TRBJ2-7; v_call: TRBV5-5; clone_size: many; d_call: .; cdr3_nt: TGTGCCAGCAGCTTTTCAGGGGGAGGCTACGAGCAGTACTTC; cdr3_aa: CASSFSGGGYEQYF
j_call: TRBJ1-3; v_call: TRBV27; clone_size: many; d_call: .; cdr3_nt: TGTGCCAGCAGGCCGGGGTTTGGAAACACCATATATTTT; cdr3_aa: CASRPGFGNTIYF
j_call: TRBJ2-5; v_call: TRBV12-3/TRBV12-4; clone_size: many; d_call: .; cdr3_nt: TGTGCCAGCAGTTCCCTCTTATCAGGGCTCAAAGAGACCCAGTACTTC; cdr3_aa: CASSSLLSGLKETQYF
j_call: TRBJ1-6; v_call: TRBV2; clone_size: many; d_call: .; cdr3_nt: TGTGCCAGCACCCTAGGGCCTCAAGGTTCACCCCTCCACTTT; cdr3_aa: CASTLGPQGSPLHF
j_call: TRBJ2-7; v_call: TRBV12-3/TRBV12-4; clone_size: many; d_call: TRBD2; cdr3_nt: TGTGCCAGCAGTTTAGGCCTAGCGGGAGTCGAGCAGTACTTC; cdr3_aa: CASSLGLAGVEQYF
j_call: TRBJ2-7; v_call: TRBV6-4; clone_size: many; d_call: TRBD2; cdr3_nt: TGTGCCAGCAGTGATGGAAGCGGGAGCGGCGAGCAGTACTTC; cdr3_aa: CASSDGSGSGEQYF
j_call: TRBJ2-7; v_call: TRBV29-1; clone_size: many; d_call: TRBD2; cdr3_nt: TGCAGCGTTGGCCTGTGGGGGGGCTACGAGCAGTACTTC; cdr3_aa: CSVGLWGGYEQYF
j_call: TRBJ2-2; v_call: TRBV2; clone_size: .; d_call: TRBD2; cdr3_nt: TGTGCCAGCAGTGACACTAGCGGGGGCCCTAACACCGGGGAGCTGTTTTTT; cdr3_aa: CASSDTSGGPNTGELFF
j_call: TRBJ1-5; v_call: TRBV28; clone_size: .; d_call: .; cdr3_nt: TGTGCCACCCTGACAGTCTATAGCAATCAGCCCCAGCATTTT; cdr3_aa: CATLTVYSNQPQHF